This entry concerns a single T cell receptor beta chain. These data are taken from a study of T cells in tumors after PD-1 blockade. The V end lost 8 bases, the J end lost 3 bases, and 13 bases lay between the germline ends. The CDR3 has 13 amino acids. Germline V lookup: CDR1 MNHEY, CDR2 SMNVEV (reference sequence). Clones were sequenced by immunoSEQ multiplex PCR, and TCRdb holds only the in-frame ones, with some missing. The sample yields about 59,000 clones, around 77% seen once. This receptor was obtained from a human donor with basal cell carcinoma. The sample consisted of PBMCs, taken before anti-PD-1 treatment. The V call is TRBV27, the J call TRBJ1-1; D is unclear. The CDR3 is CASSLREDTEAFF. For the CDR3, the DNA is TGTGCCAGCTCCCTAAGGGAAGACACTGAAGCTTTCTTT.